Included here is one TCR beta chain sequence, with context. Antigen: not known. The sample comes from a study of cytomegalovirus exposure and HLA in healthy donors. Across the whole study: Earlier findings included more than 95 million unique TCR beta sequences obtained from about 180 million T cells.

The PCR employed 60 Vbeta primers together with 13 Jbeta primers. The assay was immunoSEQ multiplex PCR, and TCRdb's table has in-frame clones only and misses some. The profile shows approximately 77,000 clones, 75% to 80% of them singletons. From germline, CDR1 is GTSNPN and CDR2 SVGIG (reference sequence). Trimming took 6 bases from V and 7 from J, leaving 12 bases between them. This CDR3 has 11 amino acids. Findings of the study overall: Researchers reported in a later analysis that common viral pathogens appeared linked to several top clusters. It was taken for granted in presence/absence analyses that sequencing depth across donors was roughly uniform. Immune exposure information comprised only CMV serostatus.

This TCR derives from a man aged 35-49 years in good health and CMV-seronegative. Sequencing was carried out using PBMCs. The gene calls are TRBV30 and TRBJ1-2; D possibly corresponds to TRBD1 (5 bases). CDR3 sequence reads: CACTGGGGYTF. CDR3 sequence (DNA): TGTGCCTGCACTGGGGGAGGTGGCTACACCTTC.